The 20 T cell receptor beta chains below all came from one sample that was sequenced in a study of Ad26.COV2.S vaccination and SARS-CoV-2 variants. Treatment specified: about 20 received Ad26.COV2.S at low or high dose, single or two shots; about 5 received placebo; per-sample allocation not given. The samples date from day 63 after the first vaccine or placebo injection. Only in-frame clones appear in the TCRdb table, and some are missing; sequencing was by immunoSEQ multiplex PCR. This table holds more than 400,000 clones, over 80% found once. The sample consisted of peripheral blood, taken in a trial of Ad26.COV2.S vaccine versus placebo. All receptors come from a person aged 18-60 years who received the Ad26.COV2.S COVID-19 vaccine or a placebo.

The J gene is TRBJ2-7, the V gene TRBV27; D is perhaps TRBD1 or TRBD2 (5 bases each). The CDR3 spans 14 residues. Germline lookup yields CDR1 MNHEY and CDR2 SMNVEV (reference sequence). V was shortened by 6 bases and J by 0 bases, with 12 bases between the two germline ends. The chain's CDR3 is CASSVGTSSYEQYF. CDR3 sequence (DNA): TGTGCCAGCAGCGTCGGGACGTCCTCCTACGAGCAGTACTTC.

The V and J genes are TRBV7-9 and TRBJ1-2; tentatively, D is TRBD1 (5 bases). The germline gives CDR1 SEHNR, CDR2 FQNEAQ (reference sequence). This CDR3 has 16 residues. Trimming shortened V by 4 bases and J by 4 bases, and 19 bases separated the two germline ends. The CDR3 loop reads CASSSPLPQGPYGYTF. In DNA form, the CDR3 reads TGTGCCAGCAGCTCGCCGCTACCTCAGGGACCCTATGGCTACACCTTC.

The rearrangement joins TRBV12-3 or TRBV12-4 to TRBJ1-1; 8 nucleotides align to TRBD1. The CDR3 spans 13 residues. V shed 6 bases, J shed 0 bases, and the junction held 0 bases outside the gene matches. The CDR3 is CASRQGVNTEAFF. CDR3 bases: TGTGCCAGCAGACAGGGGGTGAACACTGAAGCTTTCTTT.

The gene calls are TRBV3-1 (or the pseudogene TRBV3-2) and TRBJ2-1; a weak D match, TRBD1 (5 bases). The CDR3 loop spans 16 amino acids. V was cut by 2 bases and J by 5 bases, with 16 bases left in between. CDR1 and CDR2 (germline): LGHDT, YNNKEL (reference sequence). CDR3 sequence reads: CASSQRTTLSNNEQFF. The CDR3 DNA reads as TGTGCCAGCAGCCAACGGACAACTCTCTCTAACAATGAGCAGTTCTTC.

The count of this clone is one. The rearrangement joins TRBV4-3 to TRBJ1-1; possibly TRBD1 for D (5 bases). V was clipped by 0 bases and J by 4 bases, with 30 bases between them. Germline values: CDR1 LGHNA, CDR2 YSLEER. The CDR3 spans 21 residues. The CDR3 DNA follows: TGCGCCAGCAGCCAAGATTGGGGCCTGCCAGGGACCTACAGCGGGCCCACTGAAGCTTTCTTT. This encodes CASSQDWGLPGTYSGPTEAFF.

The V call is TRBV6-5, the J call TRBJ1-2, with TRBD1 matching 7 bases. This CDR3 comprises 12 residues. The trim removed 11 bases at V and 8 bases at J, leaving 11 bases unmatched. Germline V gene lookup returns CDR1 MNHEY and CDR2 SVGAGI. The chain's CDR3 is CAGKTGAVGYTF. CDR3 DNA: TGTGCCGGGAAAACAGGGGCTGTCGGCTACACCTTC.

This chain uses TRBV7-9 with TRBJ2-1, with TRBD1 matching over 11 bases. The CDR3 totals 16 residues. V shed 1 base, J shed 7 bases, and the junction held 6 bases outside the gene matches. CDR1 and CDR2 (germline): SEHNR, FQNEAQ (reference sequence). The CDR3 nucleotides read TGTGCCAGCAGCTTAGTTTCCGGGACAGGGGGGAATGAGCAGTTCTTC. Amino acids: CASSLVSGTGGNEQFF.

V gene TRBV7-2 combines with J gene TRBJ2-6; D gene ambiguous. V dropped 6 bases and J dropped 2 bases, with 5 bases sitting between them. This CDR3 is 13 amino acids long. The germline V gene encodes CDR1 SGHTA and CDR2 FQGNSA. Here the CDR3 DNA reads TGTGCCAGCAGACCAACTGGGGCCAACGTCCTGACTTTC. Its protein is CASRPTGANVLTF.

The chain employs TRBV6-5 and TRBJ1-2; 7 nucleotides match TRBD1. The CDR3 is 13 residues long. The germline V gene has CDR1 MNHEY and CDR2 SVGAGI. The trim removed 6 bases at V and 3 bases at J, leaving 4 bases unmatched. CDR3 region: CASRLQGHYGYTF. DNA for the CDR3: TGTGCCAGCAGGTTACAGGGGCACTATGGCTACACCTTC.

The chain recombines TRBV7-9 with TRBJ1-1; TRBD1 might be the D (6 bases). This CDR3 contains 14 residues. Trimming left V 4 bases short and J 3 bases short, with 12 bases between. Germline lookup yields CDR1 SEHNR and CDR2 FQNEAQ (reference sequence). The DNA for the CDR3 is TGTGCCAGCAGCTCCTTTAACAGGGACACTGAAGCTTTCTTT. This encodes CASSSFNRDTEAFF.

The genes are TRBV5-6 and TRBJ1-1, with D tentatively TRBD1 (6 bases). The germline V and J ends were trimmed by 5 bases and 4 bases, with 15 bases remaining between them. Germline CDR1 reads SGHDT; CDR2 reads YYEEEE. The CDR3 is 14 residues long. The CDR3 DNA reads as TGTGCCAGCAGGGAGGTGGAGGACAGCACTGAAGCTTTCTTT. As protein: CASREVEDSTEAFF.

This chain uses TRBV9 with TRBJ2-7; D unresolved. The CDR3 extends over 14 amino acids. Per germline, CDR1 SGDLS and CDR2 YYNGEE. The ends were cut back, 0 bases at V and 5 bases at J, with 12 bases in the middle. The CDR3: CASSVVPVFDEQYF. CDR3 in DNA: TGTGCCAGCAGCGTAGTACCGGTTTTTGACGAGCAGTACTTC.

Written as DNA, the CDR3 is TGTGCCAGCAGGCTGGACGGCTACGAGCAGTACTTC. Amino acids: CASRLDGYEQYF. This chain uses TRBV2 with TRBJ2-7; D remains ambiguous. Germline V gene lookup returns CDR1 SNHLY and CDR2 FYNNEI. V gave up 6 bases and J gave up 3 bases, with 9 bases separating them. This CDR3 is built from 12 residues.

The chain employs TRBV28 and TRBJ1-1; 9 bases line up with TRBD1. The CDR3 is 13 amino acids. Trimming at V came to 7 bases and at J to 4 bases, leaving 4 bases not matched to a gene. In germline, CDR1 is MDHEN, CDR2 SYDVKM. The CDR3: CASKTGGPTEAFF. CDR3 nucleotide sequence: TGTGCCAGCAAGACAGGGGGTCCCACTGAAGCTTTCTTT.

The V call is TRBV6-5, the J call TRBJ1-6; no clear D. V lost 0 bases and J 6 bases, leaving 9 bases between the germline ends. Germline CDR1 is MNHEY and CDR2 is SVGAGI. This CDR3 has 15 amino acids. In DNA, the CDR3 is TGTGCCAGCAGTTACTCGTGGCAGGCTAATTCACCCCTCCACTTT. Translating it yields CASSYSWQANSPLHF.

This clone was counted once. V gene TRBV5-1 combines with J gene TRBJ1-2; 7 nucleotides match TRBD1. Germline V gives CDR1 SGHRS, CDR2 YFSETQ. The CDR3 spans 16 residues. With 0 bases clipped from V and 4 bases from J, the junction kept 9 bases outside the gene matches. The CDR3 is CASSLVEGAEIYGYTF. Here the CDR3 DNA reads TGCGCCAGCAGCTTGGTCGAGGGGGCAGAAATCTATGGCTACACCTTC.

The table lists this clone with a count of one. This chain connects TRBV18 to TRBJ1-3; 9 nucleotides align to TRBD1. The CDR3 is 14 amino acids. After removal of 3 bases from V and 6 bases from J, the junction contained 3 bases not matched to a gene. Germline CDR1 KGHSH, CDR2 LQKENI. The CDR3 DNA reads as TGTGCCAGCTCACCTGGACAGGGGACAAACACCATATATTTT. Translating gives CASSPGQGTNTIYF.

J is TRBJ2-2 and V is TRBV5-4, with D perhaps matching TRBD1 (6 bases). Germline loops: CDR1 SGHNT, CDR2 YYREEE (reference sequence). V was shortened by 4 bases and J by 2 bases, with 12 bases between the two germline ends. This CDR3 contains 15 residues. The CDR3 reads CASSQDRLNTGELFF. The CDR3 DNA reads TGTGCCAGCAGCCAAGACAGGTTAAACACCGGGGAGCTGTTTTTT.

This chain uses TRBV4-3 with TRBJ2-3; D uncertain. This CDR3 is built from 12 residues. Germline lookup yields CDR1 LGHNA and CDR2 YSLEER. The V gene lost 4 bases and the J gene lost 6 bases, with 8 bases spanning the gap. CDR3 sequence (DNA): TGCGCCAGCAGCCTCGAGTGGGATACGCAGTATTTT. Protein sequence: CASSLEWDTQYF.

With regard to this clone: This sample also contains other DNA sequences that code for the same CDR3. CDR3 residues: CASSLAGGKNIQYF. The CDR3 region has the DNA TGTGCCAGCAGCTTAGCGGGGGGGAAAAACATTCAGTACTTC. The J gene is TRBJ2-4, the V gene TRBV7-2, with TRBD2 matching 7 bases. V gave up 0 bases and J gave up 4 bases; unmatched junction bases: 0. Germline loops: CDR1 SGHTA, CDR2 FQGNSA. The CDR3 runs to 14 residues.